The 9 T cell receptor beta chains below were found in one sample sequenced in a study of blood T cell repertoires in COVID-19. Measured with immunoSEQ multiplex PCR; TCRdb has only the in-frame clones, and not every one. The repertoire consists of approximately 98,000 clones, with over 65% occurring once and the leading ten covering 1.5% to 2%. The sequencing sample was made of peripheral blood. The receptors come from a woman in her 40s with acute or convalescent COVID-19.

This chain links TRBV5-1 with TRBJ1-1; D unresolved. This CDR3 has 13 residues. Germline lookup yields CDR1 SGHRS and CDR2 YFSETQ. V lost 4 bases to trimming and J lost 3 bases, with 10 bases between them. CDR3: CASSRAGDTEAFF. DNA for the CDR3: TGCGCCAGCAGCAGGGCCGGGGACACTGAAGCTTTCTTT.

This clone was recorded once. The chain combines TRBV18 with TRBJ1-1; tentative D call: TRBD1 (6 bases). CDR1 is KGHSH and CDR2 is LQKENI in the germline V gene. V lost 4 bases, J lost 5 bases, and 26 bases lay in between. The CDR3 is 18 amino acids. The CDR3 coding sequence is TGTGCCAGCTCACTTAAAAAACTCGGGGGGCTTGAGGGTACTGAAGCTTTCTTT. Protein sequence: CASSLKKLGGLEGTEAFF.

This clone has only a few counts. The chain combines TRBV19 with TRBJ1-1; possible D gene TRBD1, 5 bases. The V end was cut by 2 bases, the J end by 1 base, with 11 bases between. Germline CDR1 and CDR2: LNHDA and SQIVND (reference sequence). The CDR3 extends over 15 amino acids. The CDR3 nucleotides read TGTGCCAGTAGTATAAGGGGCGGGAAGAACACTGAAGCTTTCTTT. Translated: CASSIRGGKNTEAFF.

This clone was counted many times. This chain connects TRBV3-1 (or the pseudogene TRBV3-2) to TRBJ1-1; 8 nucleotides match TRBD1. CDR1 and CDR2 (germline): LGHDT, YNNKEL (reference sequence). V trimming: 6 bases; J trimming: 5 bases; junction bases outside the gene matches: 2. This CDR3 has 12 amino acids. CDR3 nucleotides: TGTGCCAGCAGTGACAGGGGTACTGAAGCTTTCTTT. Amino acids: CASSDRGTEAFF.

V usage is TRBV5-1 and J usage is TRBJ1-1; D is perhaps TRBD1 (5 bases). V gave up 1 base and J gave up 5 bases, with 12 bases separating them. The V gene's germline CDR1 is SGHRS and CDR2 YFSETQ. There are 14 residues in the CDR3. CDR3 DNA: TGCGCCAGCAGCTTGCAGGGACTGGGGACTGAAGCTTTCTTT. As protein: CASSLQGLGTEAFF.

This chain joins TRBV4-3 and TRBJ2-7; TRBD1 matches at 7 bases. The germline V gene has CDR1 LGHNA and CDR2 YSLEER. This CDR3 contains 18 residues. With 4 bases clipped from V and 0 bases from J, the junction kept 15 bases outside the gene matches. In DNA form, the CDR3 reads TGCGCCAGCAGCCCACAACAGCTCTATGGACAGGCCTCCTACGAGCAGTACTTC. This sequence encodes CASSPQQLYGQASYEQYF.

The J gene is TRBJ1-4, the V gene TRBV11-2; 9 nucleotides align to TRBD1. The CDR3 length is 15 residues. The trim removed 4 bases at V and 8 bases at J, leaving 8 bases unmatched. The germline V gene encodes CDR1 SGHAT and CDR2 FQNNGV. CDR3 sequence: CASSSQPGQGEKLFF. The CDR3 DNA is TGTGCCAGCAGCTCCCAGCCCGGACAGGGGGAAAAACTGTTTTTT.

This sequence joins TRBV2 and TRBJ1-6; D unresolved. V was clipped by 3 bases and J by 5 bases, with 11 bases between them. This CDR3 is 15 amino acids long. Germline-derived CDR1 and CDR2 are SNHLY and FYNNEI. CDR3: CASSDQTPDNSPLHF. The CDR3 region has the DNA TGTGCCAGCAGTGACCAGACACCAGATAATTCACCCCTCCACTTT.

V and J are TRBV7-8 and TRBJ2-3; 11 nucleotides agree with TRBD2. Germline V gene data show CDR1 as SGHVS and CDR2 as FQNEAQ. The junction had 12 bases not matched to a gene; V was cut back by 3 bases and J by 4 bases. The CDR3 extends over 18 amino acids. DNA of the CDR3: TGTGCCAGCAGCTTCCCAACTAGCGGGGGCTGGAGTGCAGATACGCAGTATTTT. Translating it yields CASSFPTSGGWSADTQYF.